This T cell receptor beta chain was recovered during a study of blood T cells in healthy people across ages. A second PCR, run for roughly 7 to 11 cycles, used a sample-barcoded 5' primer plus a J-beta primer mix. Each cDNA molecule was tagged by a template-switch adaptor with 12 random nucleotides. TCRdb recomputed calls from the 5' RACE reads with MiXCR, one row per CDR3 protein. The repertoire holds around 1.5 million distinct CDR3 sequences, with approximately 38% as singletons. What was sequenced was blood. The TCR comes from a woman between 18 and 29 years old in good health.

CDR3 region: CASSPSGNTETQYF. In nucleotides, the CDR3 is TGTGCCAGCAGCCCTAGCGGGAATACGGAGACCCAGTACTTC. The chain joins TRBV6-5 to TRBJ2-7, with TRBD2 matching 9 bases. The J call may not be correct, given that the DNA end is closer to TRBJ2-5. This CDR3 is built from 14 residues. Germline V lookup: CDR1 MNHEY, CDR2 SVGAGI.